What follows is one T cell receptor beta chain and its context. The antigen is undetermined. The length of the CDR3 is 15 residues. Germline V gene data show CDR1 as MGHRA and CDR2 as YSYEKL. Trimming took 5 bases from V and 1 from J, leaving 14 bases between them. It was with 60 Vbeta and 13 Jbeta primers that the PCR ran. Libraries were prepared by immunoSEQ multiplex PCR; TCRdb keeps only in-frame clonotypes and omits some of them. The table records fewer than 150,000 clones, 80% of them present only once. The data stem from a study of cytomegalovirus exposure and HLA in healthy donors. Study-wide results and limits: Analyses of presence and absence presupposed an approximately uniform sequencing depth across donors. Within an earlier analysis, most TCR beta V segments proved productive either about 87% or about 30% of the time. In a later analysis, productive TCRs from donors in an Asian-associated ancestry cluster reportedly carried fewer N-insertions than the cohort mean.

The sequenced sample was PBMCs. The chain employs TRBV4-1 and TRBJ1-2; D may be TRBD1 (6 bases). The source of this sequence is a man aged 35 to 55 in good health and CMV-seropositive. The DNA for the CDR3 is TGCGCCAGCAGCTCCAGGGGAGAGAGTAACTATGGCTACACCTTC. Translating it yields CASSSRGESNYGYTF.